One T cell receptor (beta chain) is described in this entry. No antigen is known for it. TCRdb keeps only in-frame clones here, not all; method: immunoSEQ multiplex PCR. Of about 68,000 clones listed, roughly 93% were seen once; the top ten hold roughly 5%. This entry comes from a study of siplizumab effects on memory and regulatory T cells. The study's findings and limits: Only a minor fraction of alloreactive clones mapped to unstimulated subsets.

Germline CDR1 reads LNHDA; CDR2 reads SQIVND (reference sequence). V lost 3 bases and J 6 bases, leaving 15 bases between the germline ends. There are 14 residues in the CDR3. The clonotype comes from a human donor in good health. V is TRBV19 and J is TRBJ2-7; D is tentatively TRBD1 or TRBD2 (6 bases each). Sequenced: CD8+ T cells sorted from blood. In DNA, the CDR3 is TGTGCCAGTAGTATGGGGGCGGGGTTCTTCGAGCAGTACTTC. Protein sequence: CASSMGAGFFEQYF.